This T cell receptor (beta chain) is from a study of human T cells and chemical hapten exposure. General study results and limits: DPC sensitization did not alter TCRs above 1 in 1000 frequency.

This CDR3 is 16 amino acids long. Deletions cut 2 bases from V and 2 bases from J, with 14 bases between. Germline V gene sequence: CDR1 MDHEN, CDR2 SYDVKM. This clonotype was recorded many times. Its antigen is undetermined. The library tagged each cDNA molecule with unique molecular identifiers. MiXCR, run by TCRdb on the RACE reads, gives a single entry per CDR3 protein. This table has around 340,000 distinct CDR3 sequences, approximately 6.9% appearing once. Time point noted: patch test 1, 2 weeks after DPC sensitization. Treatment defined: therapeutic diphenylcyclopropenone sensitization with weekly scalp DPC.

This sequence was found in a woman aged 18-30 years with alopecia areata. Some clones in this sample may be carry-over from other donors' samples. The sequenced sample was whole blood, obtained in connection with sensitization to the hapten diphenylcyclopropenone (DPC). V is TRBV28 and J is TRBJ2-3; D is possibly TRBD2 (6 bases). For the CDR3, the DNA is TGTGCCAGCAGTTTAAGGGTAGCGGTGTACACAGATACGCAGTATTTT. It yields the protein CASSLRVAVYTDTQYF.